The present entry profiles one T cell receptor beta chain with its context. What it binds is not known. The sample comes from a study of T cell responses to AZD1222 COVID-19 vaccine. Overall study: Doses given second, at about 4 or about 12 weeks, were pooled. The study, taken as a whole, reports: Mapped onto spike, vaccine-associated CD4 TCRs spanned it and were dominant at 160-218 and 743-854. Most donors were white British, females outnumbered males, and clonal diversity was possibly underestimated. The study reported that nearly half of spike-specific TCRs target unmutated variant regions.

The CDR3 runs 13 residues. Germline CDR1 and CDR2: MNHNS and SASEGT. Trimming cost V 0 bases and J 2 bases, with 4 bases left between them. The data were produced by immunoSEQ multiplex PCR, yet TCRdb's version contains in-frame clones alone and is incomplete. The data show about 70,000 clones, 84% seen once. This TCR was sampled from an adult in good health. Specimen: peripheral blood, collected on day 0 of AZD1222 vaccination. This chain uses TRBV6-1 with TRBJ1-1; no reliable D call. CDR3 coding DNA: TGTGCCAGCAGTGAAGCGTACAACACTGAAGCTTTCTTT. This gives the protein CASSEAYNTEAFF.